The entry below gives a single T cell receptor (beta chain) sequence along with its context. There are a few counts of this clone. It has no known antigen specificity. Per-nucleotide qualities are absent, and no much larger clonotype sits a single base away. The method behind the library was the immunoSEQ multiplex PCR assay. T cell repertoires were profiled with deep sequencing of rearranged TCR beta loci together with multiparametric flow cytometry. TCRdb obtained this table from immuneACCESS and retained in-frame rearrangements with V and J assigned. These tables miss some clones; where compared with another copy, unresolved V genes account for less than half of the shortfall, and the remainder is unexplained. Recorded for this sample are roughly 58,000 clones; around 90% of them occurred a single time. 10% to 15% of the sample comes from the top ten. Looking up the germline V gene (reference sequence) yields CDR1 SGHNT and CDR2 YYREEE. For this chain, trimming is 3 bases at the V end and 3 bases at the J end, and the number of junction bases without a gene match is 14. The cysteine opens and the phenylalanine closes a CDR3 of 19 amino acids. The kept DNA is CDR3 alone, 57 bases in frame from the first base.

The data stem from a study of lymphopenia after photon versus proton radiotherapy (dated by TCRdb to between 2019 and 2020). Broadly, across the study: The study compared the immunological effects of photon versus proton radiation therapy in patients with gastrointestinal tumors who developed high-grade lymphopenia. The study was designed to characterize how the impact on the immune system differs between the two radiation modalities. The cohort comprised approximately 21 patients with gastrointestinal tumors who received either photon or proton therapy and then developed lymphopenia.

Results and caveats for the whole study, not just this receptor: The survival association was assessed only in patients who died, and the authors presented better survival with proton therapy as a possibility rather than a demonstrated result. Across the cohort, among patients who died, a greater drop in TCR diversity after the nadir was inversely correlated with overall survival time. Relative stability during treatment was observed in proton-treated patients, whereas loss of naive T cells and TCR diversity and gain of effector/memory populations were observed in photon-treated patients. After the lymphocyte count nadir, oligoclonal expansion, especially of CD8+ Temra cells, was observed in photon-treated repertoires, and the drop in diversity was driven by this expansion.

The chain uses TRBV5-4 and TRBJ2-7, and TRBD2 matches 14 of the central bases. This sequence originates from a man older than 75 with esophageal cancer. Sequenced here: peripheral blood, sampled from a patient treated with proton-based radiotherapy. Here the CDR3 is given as CASSSHPGGLAGVDYEQYF. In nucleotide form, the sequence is TGTGCCAGCAGCTCCCATCCAGGGGGACTAGCGGGAGTTGACTACGAGCAGTACTTC.